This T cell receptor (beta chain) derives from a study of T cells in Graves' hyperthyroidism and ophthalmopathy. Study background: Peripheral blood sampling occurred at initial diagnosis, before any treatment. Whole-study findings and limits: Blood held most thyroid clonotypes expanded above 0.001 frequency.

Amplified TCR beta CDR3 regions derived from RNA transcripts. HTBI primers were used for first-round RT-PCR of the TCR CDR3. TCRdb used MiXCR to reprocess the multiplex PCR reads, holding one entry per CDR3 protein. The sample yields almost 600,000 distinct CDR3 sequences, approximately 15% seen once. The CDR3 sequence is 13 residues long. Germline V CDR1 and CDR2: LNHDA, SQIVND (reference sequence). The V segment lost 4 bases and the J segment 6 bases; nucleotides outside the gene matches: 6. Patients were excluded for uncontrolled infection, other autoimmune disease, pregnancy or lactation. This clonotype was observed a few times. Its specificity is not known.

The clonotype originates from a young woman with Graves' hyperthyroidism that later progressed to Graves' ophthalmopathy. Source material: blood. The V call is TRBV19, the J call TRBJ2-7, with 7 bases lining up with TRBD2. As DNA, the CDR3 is TGTGCCAGTAGTACCGGACTAGACAGCGAGCAGTACTTC. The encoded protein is CASSTGLDSEQYF.